The entry below describes one TCR beta chain. Antigen: not known. The immunoSEQ assay was v3. Sequencing depth was approximately 1.8 million read pairs for survey level, roughly 4.5-6 million for deep. Clones were read by immunoSEQ multiplex PCR, and TCRdb kept only the in-frame ones, dropping some. This repertoire shows just over 20,000 clones, around 76% found once; its top ten account for 6% to 8.5%. The data are from a study of TIL therapy for anti-PD-1-resistant metastatic lung cancer. Overall study: Tumors had a median PD-L1 proportion score of 6%. By whole-exome sequencing, median non-synonymous tumor mutation burden was roughly 1.6 mutations per megabase.

General study findings and limits: TIL clonotype persistence in blood showed no apparent association with response.

Time point meaning: pre-treatment sample, taken before nivolumab and TIL therapy. Trimming removed 3 bases from V and 0 bases from J, with 12 bases in between. Germline CDR1 reads SGHTA; CDR2 reads FQGTGA. This CDR3 is built from 16 residues. The sample consisted of blood, taken at baseline. The TCR sequence derives from a person aged 25-85 years with non-small cell lung cancer. This sequence joins TRBV7-3 and TRBJ2-1; tentative D call: TRBD2 (6 bases). The CDR3 DNA reads as TGTGCCAGCAGCTTCTCGGGAGTAAGCTCCTACAATGAGCAGTTCTTC. Amino acids: CASSFSGVSSYNEQFF.